This T cell receptor beta chain came from a study of blood T cell repertoires in COVID-19. The overall study: Samples representing acute and convalescent COVID-19 were sourced from the United States, Italy and Spain.

Trimming removed 7 bases from V and 7 bases from J; junction bases left unmatched: 6. Germline loops: CDR1 MDHEN, CDR2 SYDVKM. CDR3 length equals 14 residues. Recruits, aged roughly 18 to 95 years, lived in about two dozen US areas. Two consecutive negative NP/OP PCR tests, clearance, or resolved symptoms defined Cohort 3 recovery. In the source study's methods: By means of reference gene primer amplification, nucleated cell counts were estimated. The table came from immunoSEQ multiplex PCR; TCRdb's copy has only in-frame clones and leaves some out. D and trimming come from the DNA, and the V and J calls and clone size come from that table. The data show 200,000 to 250,000 clones, around 89% seen once.

This sequence was found in a woman aged 30 to 39 who had recovered from COVID-19. The chain employs TRBV28 and TRBJ1-6, with 8 bases matching TRBD1. Sample: PBMCs or T cells enriched from blood (not recorded which). Here the CDR3 DNA reads TGTGCCAGCACCCCCGGGACAGGCAATTCACCCCTCCACTTT. Its protein product is CASTPGTGNSPLHF.